The 24 T cell receptor beta chains reported below all come from one sample, sequenced in a study of blood T cell repertoires in COVID-19. Method: immunoSEQ multiplex PCR; TCRdb's copy keeps in-frame clones and lacks some. The sample shows a few hundred thousand clones, roughly nine tenths of them seen only once. Specimen: PBMCs or T cells enriched from blood (not recorded which). These receptors all come from a man aged 18 to 30 who had recovered from COVID-19.

The V call is TRBV6-5, the J call TRBJ1-1; 7 bases line up with TRBD1. The CDR3 is 14 residues long. V shed 7 bases, J shed 1 base, and the junction held 6 bases outside the gene matches. In germline, CDR1 is MNHEY, CDR2 SVGAGI. The DNA of the CDR3 is TGTGCCAGCAACTCGAACAGGGGGAACACTGAAGCTTTCTTT. It encodes CASNSNRGNTEAFF.

The V gene is TRBV5-4, the J gene TRBJ2-7, with TRBD1 matching over 10 bases. J gave up 5 bases and V 5 bases, and 13 bases lay outside the gene matches. Germline lookup yields CDR1 SGHNT and CDR2 YYREEE (reference sequence). This CDR3 spans 16 amino acids. The CDR3 DNA follows: TGTGCCAGCAGACTCTGGGGACAGGGGATGGTCCACGAGCAGTACTTC. Its protein is CASRLWGQGMVHEQYF. The full variable domain, rest sourced from reference TRBV5-4 and TRBJ2-7, is ETGVTQSPTHLIKTRGQQVTLRCSSQSGHNTVSWYQQALGQGPQFIFQYYREEENGRGNFPPRFSGLQFPNYSSELNVNALELDDSALYLCASRLWGQGMVHEQYFGPGTRLTVT.

This chain links TRBV7-9 with TRBJ1-5; D gene unclear. Germline V gene lookup returns CDR1 SEHNR and CDR2 FQNEAQ (reference sequence). V gave up 0 bases and J gave up 1 base, with 10 bases separating them. The CDR3 loop spans 16 amino acids. CDR3 residues: CASSLAGVESNQPQHF. CDR3 nucleotides: TGTGCCAGCAGCTTAGCCGGGGTCGAGAGCAATCAGCCCCAGCATTTT.

The chain is built from TRBV28 and TRBJ2-1, with TRBD1 matching over 10 bases. The CDR3 sequence is 21 residues long. CDR1 is MDHEN, CDR2 SYDVKM, per germline. The V and J ends lost 4 bases and 2 bases, in that order; junction bases with no gene match: 20. CDR3 protein: CASSSLGQGTKRADAYNEQFF. Written as DNA, the CDR3 is TGTGCCAGCAGTTCCTTGGGACAGGGGACGAAGCGGGCCGACGCCTACAATGAGCAGTTCTTC.

The V and J genes are TRBV2 and TRBJ1-2; the match to TRBD1 covers 7 bases. This CDR3 comprises 16 residues. CDR1 is SNHLY, CDR2 FYNNEI, per germline. J lost 2 bases, V lost 1 base, and 7 bases had no gene match. DNA of the CDR3: TGTGCCAGCAGTGAAGGACAGGGTATTGCGAACTATGGCTACACCTTC. This sequence encodes CASSEGQGIANYGYTF.

In this sample, this clone turned up a few times. The CDR3 DNA reads as TGTGCCAGCAGCGGCAGACAGGGGGATGGCTACACCTTC. Protein sequence: CASSGRQGDGYTF. The chain joins TRBV9 to TRBJ1-2, with 9 positions matching TRBD1. Unmatched junction bases numbered 3, after V lost 3 bases and J lost 6 bases. This CDR3 region has 13 residues. Looked up from germline, CDR1 is SGDLS and CDR2 is YYNGEE.

The rearrangement joins TRBV7-7 to TRBJ2-1, with D possibly matching TRBD2 (5 bases). V gave up 5 bases and J gave up 10 bases, with 21 bases separating them. Germline V gene lookup returns CDR1 SSHAT and CDR2 FNYEAQ (reference sequence). This CDR3 comprises 15 residues. DNA for the CDR3: TGTGCCAGCAGCCCCGGGATATCGGCCGGCGGGGAGCAGTTCTTC. It translates to CASSPGISAGGEQFF.

This rearrangement joins TRBV11-1 to TRBJ2-2, with 8 bases that match TRBD1. V trimming: 5 bases; J trimming: 5 bases; junction bases outside the gene matches: 7. Per the germline V gene, CDR1 is SGHAT and CDR2 is FQDESV (reference sequence). The CDR3 consists of 15 residues. Written as DNA, the CDR3 is TGTGCCAGCAGCCAAAGACAGGGGAAGACCGGGGAGCTGTTTTTT. Translated: CASSQRQGKTGELFF.

The DNA of the CDR3 is TGTGCCAGCAGCCAAGAAAGCCAGGTAAATGAGCAGTTCTTC. It codes for CASSQESQVNEQFF. V usage is TRBV3-1 (or the pseudogene TRBV3-2) and J usage is TRBJ2-1; D is uncertain. V lost 0 bases and J 7 bases, leaving 10 bases between the germline ends. CDR3 length: 14 residues. Germline loops: CDR1 LGHDT, CDR2 YNNKEL (reference sequence).

The chain joins TRBV6-2 or TRBV6-3 to TRBJ1-1; 7 nucleotides line up with TRBD1. V lost 5 bases and J lost 3; bases outside the gene matches: 9. The CDR3 extends over 15 amino acids. Looked up from germline, CDR1 is MNHEY and CDR2 is SVGEGT. CDR3 residues: CASSTDRARDTEAFF. The DNA for the CDR3 is TGTGCCAGCAGTACCGACAGGGCCCGGGACACTGAAGCTTTCTTT.

Only one count was recorded for this clone. The chain links TRBV10-1 to TRBJ1-6; no clear D. V gave up 6 bases and J gave up 6 bases, with 12 bases separating them. The CDR3 runs to 14 residues. The germline gives CDR1 WNHNN, CDR2 SYGVQD (reference sequence). The CDR3 is CASSEEGSNSPLHF. CDR3 DNA sequence: TGCGCCAGCAGCGAAGAGGGAAGTAATTCACCCCTCCACTTT.

This clone showed up just a few times. This chain links TRBV23-1 with TRBJ1-5, with D maybe TRBD1 (5 bases). TRBV23-1 is identified as an open reading frame with a role that is uncertain. The CDR3 totals 17 residues. V was cut by 6 bases and J by 0 bases, with 18 bases left in between. The CDR3: CASRPQGVSYSNQPQHF. The CDR3 DNA reads TGCGCCAGCAGACCCCAAGGGGTATCCTATAGCAATCAGCCCCAGCATTTT.

The chain employs TRBV10-3 and TRBJ1-2, with 7 bases that match TRBD1. CDR1 and CDR2 from the germline V gene are ENHRY and SYGVKD. With V trimmed by 6 bases and J by 1 base, 2 bases remained unmatched. This CDR3 comprises 13 residues. Here the CDR3 reads CAIRGQINYGYTF. As DNA, the CDR3 is TGTGCCATCAGGGGACAGATTAACTATGGCTACACCTTC.

J is TRBJ2-1 and V is TRBV7-3; 10 positions match TRBD2. Germline-derived CDR1 and CDR2 are SGHTA and FQGTGA. The CDR3 is 15 residues long. V lost 2 bases to trimming and J lost 6 bases; unmatched junction nucleotides: 4. Here the CDR3 DNA reads TGTGCCAGCAGCTTACCACTAGCGGGAACCAATGAGCAGTTCTTC. Its protein product is CASSLPLAGTNEQFF.

This chain joins TRBV19 and TRBJ2-7, with D perhaps matching TRBD1 (6 bases). Germline CDR1 is LNHDA and CDR2 is SQIVND (reference sequence). This CDR3 spans 15 amino acids. The ends were cut back, 5 bases at V and 4 bases at J, with 18 bases in the middle. The CDR3 region is CASSPRQALPYEQYF. CDR3 bases: TGTGCCAGTAGTCCCCGACAGGCACTACCTTACGAGCAGTACTTC. Drawing the rest from reference TRBV19 and TRBJ2-7, the complete variable domain is DGGITQSPKYLFRKEGQNVTLSCEQNLNHDAMYWYRQDPGQGLRLIYYSQIVNDFQKGDIAEGYSVSREKKESFPLTVTSAQKNPTAFYLCASSPRQALPYEQYFGPGTRLTVT.

The chain employs TRBV18 and TRBJ1-5, with D tentatively TRBD1 (6 bases). Trimming took off 6 bases at V and 3 bases at J, with 12 bases between the two ends. The CDR3 spans 14 residues. Looked up from germline, CDR1 is KGHSH and CDR2 is LQKENI. The CDR3 nucleotides read TGTGCCAGCTCTCCGGACAGCGACAATCAGCCCCAGCATTTT. Translation gives CASSPDSDNQPQHF.

This rearrangement joins TRBV7-8 to TRBJ1-6; D may be TRBD1 (5 bases). Deletions cut 1 base from V and 10 bases from J, with 14 bases between. CDR3 size: 15 residues. In germline, CDR1 is SGHVS, CDR2 FQNEAQ. CDR3 DNA sequence: TGTGCCAGCAGCTTAGGGATCTCAAGGGGCTCACCCCTCCACTTT. Translation: CASSLGISRGSPLHF.

The chain has TRBV11-3 and TRBJ2-2, with D possibly TRBD2 on 6 matching bases. CDR1 and CDR2 (germline): SGHNT, YENEEA. Trimming took 7 bases from V and 1 from J, leaving 10 bases between them. This CDR3 region has 14 residues. The CDR3 nucleotides are TGTGCCAGCAATACGGGAGAGAACACCGGGGAGCTGTTTTTT. This codes for CASNTGENTGELFF.

The chain uses TRBV4-3 and TRBJ1-5, with unresolved D. CDR3 length equals 14 residues. V dropped 0 bases and J dropped 5 bases, with 8 bases sitting between them. In germline, CDR1 is LGHNA, CDR2 YSLEER. As DNA, the CDR3 is TGCGCCAGCAGCCAAGATCGAGGCCATCAGCCCCAGCATTTT. Its protein is CASSQDRGHQPQHF.

In regard to this clone: A junction boundary mismatches the germline segment, possibly from a read error. The chain joins TRBV7-2 to TRBJ1-1; 9 nucleotides agree with TRBD1. This CDR3 contains 14 residues. CDR1 and CDR2 from the germline V gene are SGHTA and FQGNSA. CDR3 sequence reads: CASSLAMDRGVGHF. The CDR3 coding sequence is TGTGCCAGCAGCTTAGCGATGGACAGGGGCGTGGGCCATTTT.

J is TRBJ2-5 and V is TRBV24-1; possible D gene TRBD1, 6 bases. The CDR3 runs 16 residues. CDR1 KGHDR and CDR2 SFDVKD come from the germline V gene. V was shortened by 4 bases and J by 3 bases, with 17 bases between the two germline ends. The CDR3 DNA reads TGTGCCACCAGTGACAGGGGCGCAGGGTTAGAAGAGACCCAGTACTTC. Translated: CATSDRGAGLEETQYF.

This chain joins TRBV7-9 and TRBJ1-1, with 7 bases matching TRBD1. The trim removed 5 bases at V and 0 bases at J, leaving 6 bases unmatched. The CDR3 loop spans 15 amino acids. Looked up from germline, CDR1 is SEHNR and CDR2 is FQNEAQ (reference sequence). The CDR3 loop reads CASSPPGTVNTEAFF. CDR3 nucleotide sequence: TGTGCCAGCAGCCCCCCGGGGACAGTGAACACTGAAGCTTTCTTT.

As concerns this clone: A single base is all that separates this from a far larger clone, so a read error is likely. Other DNA variants within this sample encode the same CDR3. The V call is TRBV6-2 or TRBV6-3, the J call TRBJ2-7; D uncertain. Germline CDR1 reads MNHEY; CDR2 reads SVGEGT. CDR3 length equals 12 residues. The V and J ends lost 6 bases and 0 bases respectively, with 6 bases between them. The CDR3 here is CASSLSSYEQYF. In DNA form, the CDR3 reads TGTGCCAGCAGCCTCAGCTCCTACGAGCAGTACTTC.

This clone was counted once. The chain employs TRBV19 and TRBJ1-5; TRBD1 agrees at 7 bases. The CDR3 runs to 14 residues. V lost 5 bases to trimming and J lost 8 bases; unmatched junction nucleotides: 9. CDR1 and CDR2 from the germline V gene are LNHDA and SQIVND (reference sequence). CDR3 DNA sequence: TGTGCCAGTAGTCGGAAGGGGGCGCAGGAGCCCCAGCATTTT. Translated, it gives CASSRKGAQEPQHF.